Following are 10 T cell receptor beta chains from one sample sequenced in a study of cytomegalovirus exposure and HLA in healthy donors. PCR amplification relied on 60 Vbeta primers (plus 13 Jbeta primers). Only in-frame clones appear in the TCRdb table, and some are missing; sequencing was by immunoSEQ multiplex PCR. This repertoire shows around 180,000 clones, 80% to 90% found once; its top ten account for 2% to 3%. Input material: PBMCs. The receptors were gathered from a male donor in good health and CMV-seronegative.

J is TRBJ1-1 and V is TRBV18, with a weak D call TRBD1 (6 bases). CDR3 length: 11 amino acids. Deletions cut 2 bases from V and 8 bases from J, with 6 bases between. CDR1 KGHSH and CDR2 LQKENI come from the germline V gene. As DNA, the CDR3 is TGTGCCAGCTCACCAGGGACAGAAGCTTTCTTT. The encoded protein is CASSPGTEAFF.

This clone appeared a few times. This sequence joins TRBV7-8 and TRBJ1-5; TRBD1 matches at 7 bases. CDR1 SGHVS and CDR2 FQNEAQ come from the germline V gene. The V gene end was trimmed by 5 bases and the J gene end by 5 bases; junction bases not matched to a gene: 15. The CDR3 covers 17 residues. The CDR3: CASSLKWDSKNDQPQHF. CDR3 DNA sequence: TGTGCCAGCAGCCTAAAATGGGACAGTAAAAATGATCAGCCCCAGCATTTT.

The chain has TRBV7-2 and TRBJ1-1, with 7 nucleotides matching TRBD1. The CDR3 loop spans 13 amino acids. Germline V gene lookup returns CDR1 SGHTA and CDR2 FQGNSA. V lost 7 bases to trimming and J lost 3 bases; unmatched junction nucleotides: 5. The CDR3 loop is CASKGTAYTEAFF. Here the CDR3 DNA reads TGTGCCAGCAAGGGGACAGCGTACACTGAAGCTTTCTTT.

DNA for the CDR3: TGTGCCAGCAGCTTAGAGAGGCCTTCACCCCTCCACTTT. Amino acids: CASSLERPSPLHF. The rearrangement links TRBV7-6 to TRBJ1-6; D uncertain. Trimming pared 1 base from V and 9 bases from J, leaving 7 bases between. This CDR3 contains 13 residues. Germline V gene data show CDR1 as SGHVS and CDR2 as FNYEAQ.

The chain couples TRBV7-9 to TRBJ2-7; 8 positions match TRBD2. The V and J ends lost 1 base and 4 bases, in that order; junction bases with no gene match: 12. This CDR3 is built from 17 residues. Germline values: CDR1 SEHNR, CDR2 FQNEAQ (reference sequence). The CDR3 protein is CASSLGPSAGGAYEQYF. CDR3 in DNA: TGTGCCAGCAGCTTAGGCCCCTCTGCCGGGGGGGCGTACGAGCAGTACTTC.

The rearrangement uses TRBV9 and TRBJ2-7; D is unclear. CDR1 is SGDLS, CDR2 YYNGEE, per germline. Trimming cost V 0 bases and J 3 bases, with 7 bases left between them. The CDR3 is 13 amino acids. The chain's CDR3 is CASSVGGVYEQYF. DNA for the CDR3: TGTGCCAGCAGCGTAGGAGGCGTCTACGAGCAGTACTTC. Full variable domain (outside the CDR3, taken from reference TRBV9 and TRBJ2-7): DSGVTQTPKHLITATGQRVTLRCSPRSGDLSVYWYQQSLDQGLQFLIQYYNGEERAKGNILERFSAQQFPDLHSELNLSSLELGDSALYFCASSVGGVYEQYFGPGTRLTVT.

The chain employs TRBV9 and TRBJ2-1; D perhaps matches TRBD1 (6 bases). V lost 0 bases, J lost 4 bases, and 14 bases lay in between. This CDR3 has 16 amino acids. CDR1 is SGDLS and CDR2 is YYNGEE in the germline V gene. The CDR3 nucleotides are TGTGCCAGCAGCGTAGGGGGACAACCACTTTACAATGAGCAGTTCTTC. It translates to CASSVGGQPLYNEQFF.

The chain is built from TRBV6-6 and TRBJ1-2; the D gene is possibly TRBD1 (5 bases). The CDR3 spans 12 residues. Trimming removed 8 bases at V and 6 bases at J, with 13 bases between. CDR1 is MNHNY, CDR2 SVGAGI, per germline (reference sequence). CDR3: CASCGQGNGYTF. CDR3 bases: TGTGCCAGCTGTGGGCAGGGTAATGGCTACACCTTC.

The V gene is TRBV29-1, the J gene TRBJ2-6; possible D gene TRBD2, 6 bases. CDR3 size: 14 residues. Germline V gene data show CDR1 as SQVTM and CDR2 as ANQGSEA. Trimming shortened V by 4 bases and J by 4 bases, and 11 bases separated the two germline ends. CDR3 nucleotides: TGCAGCGTTGTCGGAGGGGCCGGGGCCAACGTCCTGACTTTC. Protein product: CSVVGGAGANVLTF.

This clone was seen more than once but under ten times. The genes are TRBV19 and TRBJ1-1; 8 bases map to TRBD1. Germline V gene lookup returns CDR1 LNHDA and CDR2 SQIVND (reference sequence). The CDR3 is 12 amino acids. The V gene end was trimmed by 7 bases and the J gene end by 5 bases; junction bases not matched to a gene: 3. CDR3 residues: CASTRQGTEAFF. The CDR3 nucleotides are TGTGCCAGTACGAGACAGGGGACTGAAGCTTTCTTT.